This TCR beta chain was sequenced for a study of blood T cell repertoires in COVID-19 (dated by TCRdb to about 2020). Concerning the study at large: The collaborator samples originated in the United States, Italy and Spain and spanned the acute and convalescent phases of COVID-19. The material from the prospective study consisted of cDNA or gDNA derived from T cells, B-cell-depleted T cells, or PBMCs. The dataset comprised deeply sampled blood TCRbeta repertoires from subjects exposed to, actively infected with, or recovered from COVID-19. The repertoires were released in a freely available public database meant as a resource for research on the immune response to SARS-CoV-2. The samples were drawn from two sources: the first 160 participants of the ongoing ImmuneRACE study, and 1,254 subjects contributed by 6 global collaborators. Nearly every sample came with metadata listing a de-identified subject ID, COVID-19 status, age in years and sex. Where available, HLA class I and class II types were obtained from metadata supplied by the sample provider rather than from assay-based typing.

A note on this clone: Which antigen it targets is not known. Base qualities are missing; no much larger clone stands one base away.

General study outcomes and caveats: The quantity of clinical and demographic metadata differed by source and by participant and was supplied without curation.

TCRbeta CDR3 regions were amplified from genomic DNA using the immunoSEQ Assay, a bias-controlled multiplex PCR. From the authors' description of their analysis: The number of nucleated cells in each sample was estimated from the amplification of reference gene primers within the assay. Sequence reads were collapsed and filtered to measure the absolute abundance of every unique TCRbeta CDR3 rearrangement. For each sample, productive Simpson clonality was calculated as the square root of Simpson's diversity index across productive rearrangements. TCRdb mirrors the immuneACCESS table, restricted to in-frame sequences. Some clones are absent from its copies; in checked studies, under half trace to an unresolved V gene, and the reason for the others is unknown. Clone size and the V and J calls come from that table; the DNA yielded D and trimming. For this sample the table gives 56,000 or so clones, of which around 84% were detected only once. The top ten constitute 25% to 30% of the sample.

V is pruned by 4 bases and J by 7 bases, leaving 11 bases of the junction without a gene match. The CDR3, from cysteine to phenylalanine, totals 16 residues. The only DNA kept is the CDR3, 48 bases in frame from the first base. According to the germline V gene (reference sequence), CDR1 reads SGHKS and CDR2 reads YYEKEE. Whole blood was collected in K2EDTA tubes by collaborating institutions according to the institutions' own protocols. For TCRbeta analysis, collaborators shipped samples in one of three forms: frozen whole blood, isolated PBMCs, or DNA extracted from either of those sample types. This receptor was taken from a human donor in a cohort sampled during active COVID-19. The sequenced material came from peripheral blood. The V gene is TRBV5-5 and the J gene is TRBJ1-2; 12 central nucleotides agree with TRBD1. DNA sequence: TGTGCCAGCAGCATGGGACAGGGGGCCCGTGTTGGTGGCTACACCTTC. This codes for CASSMGQGARVGGYTF.